What follows is one T cell receptor (beta chain) and its context. Measured with immunoSEQ multiplex PCR; TCRdb has only the in-frame clones, and not every one. In the table there are some 270,000 clones, around 83% of which are singletons. The data are from a study of blood T cell repertoires in COVID-19. The ends lost 9 bases at V and 0 bases at J; junction bases unmatched: 10. The CDR3 runs 16 residues. Germline V gene data show CDR1 as ENHRY and CDR2 as SYGVKD. The sample consisted of peripheral blood. The V gene is TRBV10-3, the J gene TRBJ1-3; TRBD1 agrees at 8 bases. The sequence was collected from a woman in her forties who had recovered from COVID-19. The CDR3 sequence is CAIKGTGPSSGNTIYF. The CDR3 coding sequence is TGTGCCATTAAGGGGACAGGACCCAGCTCTGGAAACACCATATATTTT.